This TCR beta chain emerged from a study of blood T cells in healthy people across ages. General study findings and limits: Diversity estimated from one million T cells was considered an underestimate.

Researchers isolated at least 6.5 million PBMCs per sample. In its sample, this clonotype was seen many times. The antigen is not known. This CDR3 comprises 14 residues. Germline V gene data show CDR1 as DFQATT and CDR2 as SNEGSKA (reference sequence). Germline trimming cut 3 bases from V and 3 bases from J; bases unmatched to any gene: 7. Next came a second PCR, run for about 6 to 11 cycles, which used a sample-barcoded 5' primer along with a J-beta primer mix. Per sample, CDR3-containing paired-end reads numbered at least 2.5 million. Using its own MiXCR run on the 5' RACE reads, TCRdb lists one record per CDR3 protein. The profile shows about 1.8 million distinct CDR3 sequences, less than 50% of them singletons.

The sample consisted of blood. The clonotype was recovered from a woman between 40 and 50 years old in good health. The chain carries TRBV20-1 and TRBJ2-7, with TRBD1 matching 8 bases. This CDR3 is CSASRGQGFYEQYF. In DNA form, the CDR3 reads TGCAGTGCTAGTCGAGGACAGGGTTTCTACGAGCAGTACTTC.